Sequencing of this TCR beta chain was carried out in a study of blood T cell repertoires in COVID-19. Study-level information: Acute and convalescent COVID-19 specimens originated in the United States, Italy and Spain. Sample material is recorded as cDNA or gDNA derived from T cells, B-cell-depleted T cells, or PBMCs.

Authors' data handling: Amplified reference gene primers provided the basis for estimating nucleated cell counts. TCRdb keeps only in-frame clones here, not all; method: immunoSEQ multiplex PCR. That table gives V, J and clone size, and the DNA gave D and trimming. This sample has about 400,000 clones, with around 92% found just once. The V gene's germline CDR1 is MNHEY and CDR2 SVGEGT. The CDR3 consists of 16 residues. Losses at the gene ends were 2 bases for V and 4 bases for J; bases not matched to a gene: 7. The rearrangement uses TRBV6-2 or TRBV6-3 and TRBJ2-7; 11 bases match TRBD1. The sequence was collected from a man aged 40-49 years with acute or convalescent COVID-19. Sequenced: peripheral blood. CDR3 DNA sequence: TGTGCCAGCAGTTACGACCGGGACAGGGGGATGTACGAGCAGTACTTC. Translation: CASSYDRDRGMYEQYF.